A selection of T cell receptor beta chains follows, all from one sample in a study of T cell responses to AZD1222 COVID-19 vaccine. Sequencing was performed with immunoSEQ multiplex PCR; in TCRdb, only in-frame clones are kept and a portion is missing. The table includes some 150,000 clones, about 87% detected once. Specimen: peripheral blood, collected on day 0 of AZD1222 vaccination. Receptors were obtained from an adult in good health. Both conserved end residues are trimmed from each CDR3.

v_gene	j_gene	CDR3aa
TRBV14	TRBJ2-3	ASSQGLPTDTQY
TRBV11-3	TRBJ2-3	ASSLDPGAWGY
TRBV12-3/TRBV12-4	TRBJ2-7	ASSQVDEQY
TRBV28	TRBJ1-2	ASRGTDHLYGYT
TRBV30	TRBJ1-2	AWSADRYAGYGYT
TRBV3-1/TRBV3-2	TRBJ2-1	ASSQDARPYNEQF
TRBV2	TRBJ1-3	ASSEALAASGNTIY
TRBV5-1	TRBJ2-7	ASSWEGRYEQY
TRBV7-3	TRBJ2-1	ASSSLAGVYNEQF
TRBV28	TRBJ1-3	ASSLSWNTIY
TRBV28	TRBJ2-7	ASSLTGQLSSYEQY
TRBV6-5	TRBJ2-3	ASSYGGRAGADTQY
TRBV4-2	TRBJ2-1	ASSHLGEYNEQF
TRBV10-3	TRBJ2-7	ATGQSYEQY
TRBV4-1	TRBJ1-6	ASSQTGQGDSSYNSPLH
TRBV2	TRBJ2-3	ASSTYFGTDTQY
TRBV9	TRBJ2-2	ASSTEGLAGVLGGELF
TRBV29-1	TRBJ1-2	SVMTATHT
TRBV5-1	TRBJ1-2	ASGRQGANYGYT
TRBV4-2	TRBJ2-1	ASSQGGAGGPKINEQF
TRBV9	TRBJ2-1	ASSATLAGGRNEQF